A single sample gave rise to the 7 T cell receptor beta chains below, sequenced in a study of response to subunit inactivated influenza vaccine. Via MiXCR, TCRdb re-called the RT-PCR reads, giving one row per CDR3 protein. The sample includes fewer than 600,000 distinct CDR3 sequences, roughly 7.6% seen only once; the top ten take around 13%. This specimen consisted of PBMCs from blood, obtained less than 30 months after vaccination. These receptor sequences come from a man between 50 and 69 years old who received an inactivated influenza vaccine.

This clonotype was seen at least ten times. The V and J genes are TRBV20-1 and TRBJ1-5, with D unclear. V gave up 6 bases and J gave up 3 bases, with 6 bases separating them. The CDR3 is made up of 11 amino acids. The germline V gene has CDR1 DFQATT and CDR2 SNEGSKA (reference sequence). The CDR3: CSAMYNQPQHF. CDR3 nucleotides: TGCAGTGCAATGTACAATCAGCCCCAGCATTTT.

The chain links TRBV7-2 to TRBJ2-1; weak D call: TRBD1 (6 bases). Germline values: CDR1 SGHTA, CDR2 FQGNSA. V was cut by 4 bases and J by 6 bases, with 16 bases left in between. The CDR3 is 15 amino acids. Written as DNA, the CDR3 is TGTGCCAGCAGCTCTCCGGAACCCAGGGGCAATGAGCAGTTCTTC. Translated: CASSSPEPRGNEQFF.

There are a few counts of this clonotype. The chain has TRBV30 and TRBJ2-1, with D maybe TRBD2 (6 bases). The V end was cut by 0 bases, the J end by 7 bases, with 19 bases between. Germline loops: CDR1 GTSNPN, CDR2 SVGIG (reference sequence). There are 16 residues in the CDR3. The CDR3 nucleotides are TGTGCCTGGAGTGTACTATTGGGGGGAGTTCGAAATGAGCAGTTCTTC. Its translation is CAWSVLLGGVRNEQFF.

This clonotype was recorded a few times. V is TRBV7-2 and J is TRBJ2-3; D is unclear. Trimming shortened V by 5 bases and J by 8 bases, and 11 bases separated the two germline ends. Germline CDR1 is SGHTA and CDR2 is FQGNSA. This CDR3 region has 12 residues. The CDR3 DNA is TGTGCCAGCAGCAGAGGTACTGTTACGCAGTATTTT. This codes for CASSRGTVTQYF.

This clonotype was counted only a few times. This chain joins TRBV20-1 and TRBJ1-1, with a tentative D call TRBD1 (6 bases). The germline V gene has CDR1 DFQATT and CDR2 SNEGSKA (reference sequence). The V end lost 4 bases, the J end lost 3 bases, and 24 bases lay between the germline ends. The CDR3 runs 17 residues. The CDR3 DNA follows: TGCAGTGCTACCCTAGACGGGGGCGGCCCTGTGGACACTGAAGCTTTCTTT. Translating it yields CSATLDGGGPVDTEAFF.

The CDR3 spells CASRVQGDRRTEAFF. As DNA, the CDR3 is TGTGCCAGCAGAGTACAGGGGGATCGGCGCACTGAAGCTTTCTTT. The chain recombines TRBV6-1 with TRBJ1-1; 8 bases are a match to TRBD1. This CDR3 has 15 amino acids. The germline CDR1 and CDR2 sequences are MNHNS and SASEGT. V dropped 6 bases and J dropped 4; count of bases not matched to a gene: 10.

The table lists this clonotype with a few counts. Here the CDR3 reads CSVVPGLVYNEQFF. The CDR3 DNA reads as TGCAGCGTTGTTCCGGGACTAGTTTACAATGAGCAGTTCTTC. The J gene is TRBJ2-1, the V gene TRBV29-1; TRBD2 aligns across 8 bases. The V segment lost 4 bases and the J segment 4 bases; nucleotides outside the gene matches: 6. The CDR3 is 14 residues long. Germline CDR1 is SQVTM and CDR2 is ANQGSEA.